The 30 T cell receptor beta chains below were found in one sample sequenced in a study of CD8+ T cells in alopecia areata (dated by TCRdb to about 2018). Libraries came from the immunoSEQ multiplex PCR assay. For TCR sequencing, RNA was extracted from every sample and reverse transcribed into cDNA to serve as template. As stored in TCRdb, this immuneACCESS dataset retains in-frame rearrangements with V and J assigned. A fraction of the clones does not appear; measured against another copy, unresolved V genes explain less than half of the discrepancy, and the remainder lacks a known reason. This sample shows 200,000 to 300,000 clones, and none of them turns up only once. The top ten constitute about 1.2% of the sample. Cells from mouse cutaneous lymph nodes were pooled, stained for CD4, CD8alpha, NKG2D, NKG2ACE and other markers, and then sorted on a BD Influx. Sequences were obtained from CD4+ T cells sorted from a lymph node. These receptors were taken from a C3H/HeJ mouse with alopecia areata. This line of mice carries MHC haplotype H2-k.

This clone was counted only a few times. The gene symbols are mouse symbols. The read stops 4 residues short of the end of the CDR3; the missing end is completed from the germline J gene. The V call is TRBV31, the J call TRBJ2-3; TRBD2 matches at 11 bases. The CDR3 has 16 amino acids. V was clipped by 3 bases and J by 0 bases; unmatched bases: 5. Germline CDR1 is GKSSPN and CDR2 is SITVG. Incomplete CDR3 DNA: TGTGCCTGGAGCCCGGGACTGGGGGTTAGTGCAGAA. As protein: CAWSPGLGVSAE. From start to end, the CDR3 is CAWSPGLGVSAETLYF.

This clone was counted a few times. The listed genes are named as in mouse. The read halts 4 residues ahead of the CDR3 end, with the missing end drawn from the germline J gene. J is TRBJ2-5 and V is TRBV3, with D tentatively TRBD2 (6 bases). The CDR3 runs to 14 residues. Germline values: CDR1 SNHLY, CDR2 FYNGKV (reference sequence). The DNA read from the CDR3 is TGTGCCAGCAGCTTAGATCGGGACTTAGAC. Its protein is CASSLDRDLD. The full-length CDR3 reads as CASSLDRDLDTQYF.

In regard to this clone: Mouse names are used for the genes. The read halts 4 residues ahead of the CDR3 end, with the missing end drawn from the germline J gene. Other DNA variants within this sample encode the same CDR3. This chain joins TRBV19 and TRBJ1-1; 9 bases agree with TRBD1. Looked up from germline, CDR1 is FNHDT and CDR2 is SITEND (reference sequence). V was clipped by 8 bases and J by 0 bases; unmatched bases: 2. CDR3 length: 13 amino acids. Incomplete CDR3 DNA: TGTGCCAGTCGGGACAGGGCAAACACA. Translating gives CASRDRANT. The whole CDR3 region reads CASRDRANTEVFF.

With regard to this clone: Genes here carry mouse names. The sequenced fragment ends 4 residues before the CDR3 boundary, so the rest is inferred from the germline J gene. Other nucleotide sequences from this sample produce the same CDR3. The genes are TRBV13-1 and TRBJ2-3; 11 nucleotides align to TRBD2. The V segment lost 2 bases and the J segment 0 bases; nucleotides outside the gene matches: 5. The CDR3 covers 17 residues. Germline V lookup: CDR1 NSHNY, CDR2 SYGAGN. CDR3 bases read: TGTGCCAGCAGTGACCCCGGGACTGGGGGAAGTGCAGAA. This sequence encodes CASSDPGTGGSAE. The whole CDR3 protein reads CASSDPGTGGSAETLYF.

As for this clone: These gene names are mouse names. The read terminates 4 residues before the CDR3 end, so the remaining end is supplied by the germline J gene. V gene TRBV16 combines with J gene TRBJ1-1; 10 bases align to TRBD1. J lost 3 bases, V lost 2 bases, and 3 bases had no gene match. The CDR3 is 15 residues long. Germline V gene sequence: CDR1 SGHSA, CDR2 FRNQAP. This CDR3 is CASSLSGTGDTEVFF. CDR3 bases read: TGTGCAAGCAGCTTATCCGGGACAGGGGACACA.

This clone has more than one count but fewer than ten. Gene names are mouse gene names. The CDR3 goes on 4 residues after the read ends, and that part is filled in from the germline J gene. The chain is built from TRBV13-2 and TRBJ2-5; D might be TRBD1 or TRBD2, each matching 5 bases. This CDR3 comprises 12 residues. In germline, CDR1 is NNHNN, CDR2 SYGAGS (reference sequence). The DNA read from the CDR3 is TGTGCCAGCGGTGATGGGGGGGAC. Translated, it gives CASGDGGD. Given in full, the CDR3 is CASGDGGDTQYF.

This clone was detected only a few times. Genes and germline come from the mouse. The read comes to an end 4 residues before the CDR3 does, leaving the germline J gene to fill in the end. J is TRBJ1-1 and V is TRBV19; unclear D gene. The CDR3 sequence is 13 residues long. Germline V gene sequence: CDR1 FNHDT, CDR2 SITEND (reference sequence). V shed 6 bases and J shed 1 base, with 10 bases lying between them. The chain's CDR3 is CASIREGNTEVFF. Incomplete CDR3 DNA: TGTGCCAGCATAAGGGAGGGGAACACA.

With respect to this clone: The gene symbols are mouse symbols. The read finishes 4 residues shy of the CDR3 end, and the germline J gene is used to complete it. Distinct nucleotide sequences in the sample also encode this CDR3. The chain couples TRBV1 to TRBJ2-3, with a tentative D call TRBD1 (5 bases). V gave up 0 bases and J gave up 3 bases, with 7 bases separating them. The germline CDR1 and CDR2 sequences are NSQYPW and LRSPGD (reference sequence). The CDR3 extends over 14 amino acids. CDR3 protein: CTCSAERTAETLYF. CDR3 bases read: TGCACCTGCAGTGCAGAAAGGACAGCAGAA.

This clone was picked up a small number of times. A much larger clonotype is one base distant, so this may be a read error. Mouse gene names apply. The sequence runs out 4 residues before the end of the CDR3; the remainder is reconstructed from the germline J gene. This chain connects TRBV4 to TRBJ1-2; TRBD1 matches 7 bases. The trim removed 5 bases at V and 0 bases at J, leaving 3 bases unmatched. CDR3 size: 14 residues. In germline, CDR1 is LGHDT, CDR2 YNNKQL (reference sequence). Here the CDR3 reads CASSAGTANSDYTF. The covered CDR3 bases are TGTGCCAGCAGCGCCGGGACAGCAAACTCC.

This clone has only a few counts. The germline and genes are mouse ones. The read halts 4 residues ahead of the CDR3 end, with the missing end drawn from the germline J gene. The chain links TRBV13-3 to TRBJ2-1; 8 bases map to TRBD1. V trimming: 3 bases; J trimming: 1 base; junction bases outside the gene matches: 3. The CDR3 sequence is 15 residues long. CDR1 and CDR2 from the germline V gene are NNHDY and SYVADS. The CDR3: CASSANRGNYAEQFF. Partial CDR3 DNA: TGTGCCAGCAGTGCCAACAGGGGGAACTATGCT.

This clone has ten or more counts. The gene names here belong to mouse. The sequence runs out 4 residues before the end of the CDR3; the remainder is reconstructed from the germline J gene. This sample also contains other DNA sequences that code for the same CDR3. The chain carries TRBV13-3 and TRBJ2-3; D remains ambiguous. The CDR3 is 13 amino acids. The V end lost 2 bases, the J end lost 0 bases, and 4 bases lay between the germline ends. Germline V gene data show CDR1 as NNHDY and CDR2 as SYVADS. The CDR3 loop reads CASSETSAETLYF. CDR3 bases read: TGTGCCAGCAGTGAGACTAGTGCAGAA.

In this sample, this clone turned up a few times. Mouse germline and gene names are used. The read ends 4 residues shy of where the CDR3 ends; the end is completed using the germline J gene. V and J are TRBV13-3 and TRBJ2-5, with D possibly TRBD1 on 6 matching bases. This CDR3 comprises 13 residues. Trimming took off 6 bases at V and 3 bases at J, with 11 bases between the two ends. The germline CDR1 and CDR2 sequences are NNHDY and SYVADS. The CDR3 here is CASNRDKQDTQYF. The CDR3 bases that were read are TGTGCCAGCAACCGGGACAAACAAGAC.

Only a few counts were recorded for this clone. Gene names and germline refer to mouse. The CDR3: CASSATGASDYTF. The covered CDR3 bases are TGTGCCAGCAGTGCCACAGGAGCCTCC. The chain employs TRBV13-1 and TRBJ1-2, with a weak D call TRBD1 (5 bases). The read terminates 4 residues before the CDR3 end, so the remaining end is supplied by the germline J gene. Germline CDR1 is NSHNY and CDR2 is SYGAGN. The CDR3 length is 13 residues. The V end lost 3 bases, the J end lost 4 bases, and 10 bases lay between the germline ends.

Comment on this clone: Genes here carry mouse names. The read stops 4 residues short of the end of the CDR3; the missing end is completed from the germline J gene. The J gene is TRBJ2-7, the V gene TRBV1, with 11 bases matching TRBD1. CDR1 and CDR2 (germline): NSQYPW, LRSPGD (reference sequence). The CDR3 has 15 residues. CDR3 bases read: TGCACCTGCAGTGGAGGGGGGACAGGGGGATAT. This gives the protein CTCSGGGTGGY. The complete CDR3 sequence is CTCSGGGTGGYEQYF.

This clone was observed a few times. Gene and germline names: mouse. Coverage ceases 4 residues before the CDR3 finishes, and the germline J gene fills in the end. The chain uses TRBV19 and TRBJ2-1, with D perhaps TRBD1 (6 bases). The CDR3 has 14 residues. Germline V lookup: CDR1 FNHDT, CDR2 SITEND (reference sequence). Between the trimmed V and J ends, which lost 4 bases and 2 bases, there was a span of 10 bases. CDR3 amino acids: CASSYREDYAEQFF. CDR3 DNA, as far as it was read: TGTGCCAGCAGTTACAGGGAGGACTATGCT. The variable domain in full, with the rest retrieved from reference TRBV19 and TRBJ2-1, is GGIITQTPKFLIGQEGQKLTLKCQQNFNHDTMYWYRQDSGKGLRLIYYSITENDLQKGDLSEGYDASREKKSSFSLTVTSAQKNEMAVFLCASSYREDYAEQFFGPGTRLTVL.

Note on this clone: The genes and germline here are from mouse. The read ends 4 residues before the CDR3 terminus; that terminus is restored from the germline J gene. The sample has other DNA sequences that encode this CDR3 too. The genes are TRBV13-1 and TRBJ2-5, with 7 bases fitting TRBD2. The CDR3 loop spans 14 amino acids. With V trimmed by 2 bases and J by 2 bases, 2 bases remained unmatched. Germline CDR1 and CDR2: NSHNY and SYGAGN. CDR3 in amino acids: CASSELGGQDTQYF. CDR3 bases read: TGTGCCAGCAGTGAATTGGGGGGCCAAGAC.

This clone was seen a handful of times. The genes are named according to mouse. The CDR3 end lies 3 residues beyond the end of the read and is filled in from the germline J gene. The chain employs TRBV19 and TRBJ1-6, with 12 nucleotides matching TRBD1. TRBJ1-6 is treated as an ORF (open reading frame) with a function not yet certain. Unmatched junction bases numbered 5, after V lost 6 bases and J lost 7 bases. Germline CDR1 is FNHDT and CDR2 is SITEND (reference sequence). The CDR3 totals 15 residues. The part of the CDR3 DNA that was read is TGTGCCAGCAACCGGGACAGGGGGCTGAATTCGCCC. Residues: CASNRDRGLNSP. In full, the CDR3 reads CASNRDRGLNSPLYF.

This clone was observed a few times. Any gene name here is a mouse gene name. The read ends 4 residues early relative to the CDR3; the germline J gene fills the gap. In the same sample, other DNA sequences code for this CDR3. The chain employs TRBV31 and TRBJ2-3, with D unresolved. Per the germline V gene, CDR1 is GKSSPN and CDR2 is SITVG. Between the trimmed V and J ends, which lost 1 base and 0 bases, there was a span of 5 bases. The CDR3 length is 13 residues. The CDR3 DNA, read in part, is TGTGCCTGGAGTCAAACTAGTGCAGAA. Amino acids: CAWSQTSAE. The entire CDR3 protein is CAWSQTSAETLYF.

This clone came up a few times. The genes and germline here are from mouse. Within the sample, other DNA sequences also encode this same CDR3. The chain's CDR3 is CTCSAGTENTLYF. The CDR3 bases that were read are TGCACCTGCAGTGCAGGGACTGAAAAC. This sequence joins TRBV1 and TRBJ2-4; D is perhaps TRBD2 (6 bases). Sequencing ends 4 residues short of the CDR3 end; the germline J gene provides the rest. CDR3 size: 13 residues. CDR1 and CDR2 from the germline V gene are NSQYPW and LRSPGD (reference sequence).

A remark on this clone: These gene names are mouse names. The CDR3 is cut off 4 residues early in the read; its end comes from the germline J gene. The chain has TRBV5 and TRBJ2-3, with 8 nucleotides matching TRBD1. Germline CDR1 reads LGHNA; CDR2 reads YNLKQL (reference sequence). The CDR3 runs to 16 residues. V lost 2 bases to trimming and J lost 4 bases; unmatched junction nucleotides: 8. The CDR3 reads CASSQKQDRESETLYF. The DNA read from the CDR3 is TGTGCCAGCAGCCAAAAACAGGACAGGGAATCAGAA.

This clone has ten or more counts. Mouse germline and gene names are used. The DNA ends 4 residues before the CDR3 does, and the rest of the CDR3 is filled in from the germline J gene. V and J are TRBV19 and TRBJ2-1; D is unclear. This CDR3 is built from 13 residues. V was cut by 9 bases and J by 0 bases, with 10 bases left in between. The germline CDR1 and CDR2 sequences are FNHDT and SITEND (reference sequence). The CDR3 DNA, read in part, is TGTGCCACCAGCAGAAATAACTATGCT. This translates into CATSRNNYA. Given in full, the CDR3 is CATSRNNYAEQFF.

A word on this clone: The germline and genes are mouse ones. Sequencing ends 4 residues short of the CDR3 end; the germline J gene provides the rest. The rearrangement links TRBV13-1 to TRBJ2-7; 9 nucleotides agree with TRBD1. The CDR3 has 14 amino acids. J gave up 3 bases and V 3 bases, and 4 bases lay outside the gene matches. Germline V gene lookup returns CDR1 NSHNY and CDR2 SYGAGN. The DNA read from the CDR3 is TGTGCCAGCAGTGCCCGACAGGGGGACTAT. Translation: CASSARQGDY. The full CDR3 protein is CASSARQGDYEQYF.

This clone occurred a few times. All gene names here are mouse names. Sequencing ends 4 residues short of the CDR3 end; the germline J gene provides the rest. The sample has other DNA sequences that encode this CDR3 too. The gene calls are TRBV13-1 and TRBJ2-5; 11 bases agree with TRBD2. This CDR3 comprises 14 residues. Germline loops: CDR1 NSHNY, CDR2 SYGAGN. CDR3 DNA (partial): TGTGCCAGCAGTGAGGGACTGGGGGAAGAC. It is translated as CASSEGLGED. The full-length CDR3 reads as CASSEGLGEDTQYF.

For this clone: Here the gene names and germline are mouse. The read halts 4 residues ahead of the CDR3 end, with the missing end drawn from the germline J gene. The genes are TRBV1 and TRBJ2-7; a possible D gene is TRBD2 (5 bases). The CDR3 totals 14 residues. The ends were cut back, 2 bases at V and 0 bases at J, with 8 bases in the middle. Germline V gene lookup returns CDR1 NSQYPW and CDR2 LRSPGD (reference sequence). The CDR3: CTCSAHWYSYEQYF. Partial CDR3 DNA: TGCACCTGCAGTGCACACTGGTACTCCTAT.

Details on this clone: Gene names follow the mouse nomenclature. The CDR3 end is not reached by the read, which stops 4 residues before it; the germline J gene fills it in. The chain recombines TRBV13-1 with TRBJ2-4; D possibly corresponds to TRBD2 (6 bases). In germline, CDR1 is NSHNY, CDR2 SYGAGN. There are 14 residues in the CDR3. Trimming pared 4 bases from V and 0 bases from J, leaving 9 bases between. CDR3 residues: CASSSGASQNTLYF. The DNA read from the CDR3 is TGTGCCAGCAGTTCTGGGGCTAGTCAAAAC.

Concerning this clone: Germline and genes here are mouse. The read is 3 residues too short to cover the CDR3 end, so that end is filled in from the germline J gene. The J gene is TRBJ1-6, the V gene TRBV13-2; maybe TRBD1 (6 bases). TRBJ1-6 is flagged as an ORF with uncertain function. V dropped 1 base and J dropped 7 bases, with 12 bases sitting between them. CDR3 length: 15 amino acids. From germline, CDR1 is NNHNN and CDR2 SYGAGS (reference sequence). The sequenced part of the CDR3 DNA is TGTGCCAGCGGTGATATACAGGGTGAGAATTCGCCC. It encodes CASGDIQGENSP. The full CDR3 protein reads CASGDIQGENSPLYF.

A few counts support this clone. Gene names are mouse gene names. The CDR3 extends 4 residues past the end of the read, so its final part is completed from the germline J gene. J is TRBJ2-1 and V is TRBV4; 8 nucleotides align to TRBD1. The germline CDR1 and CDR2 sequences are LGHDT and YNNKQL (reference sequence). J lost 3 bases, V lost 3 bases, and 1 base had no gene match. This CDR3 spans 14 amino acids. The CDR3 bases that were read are TGTGCCAGCAGCTATACAGGGGGCTATGCT. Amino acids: CASSYTGGYA. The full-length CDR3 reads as CASSYTGGYAEQFF. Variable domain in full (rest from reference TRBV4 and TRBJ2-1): ETAVFQTPNYHVTQVGNEVSFNCKQTLGHDTMYWYKQDSKKLLKIMFSYNNKQLIVNETVPRRFSPQSSDKAHLNLRIKSVEPEDSAVYLCASSYTGGYAEQFFGPGTRLTVL.

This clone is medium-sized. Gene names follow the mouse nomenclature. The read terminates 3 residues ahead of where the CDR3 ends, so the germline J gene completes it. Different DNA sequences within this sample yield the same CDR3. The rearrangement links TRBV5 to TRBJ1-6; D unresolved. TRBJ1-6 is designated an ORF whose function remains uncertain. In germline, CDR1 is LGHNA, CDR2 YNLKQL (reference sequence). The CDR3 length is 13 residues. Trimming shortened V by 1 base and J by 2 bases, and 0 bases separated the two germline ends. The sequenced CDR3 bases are TGTGCCAGCAGCCAAGCCTATAATTCGCCC. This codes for CASSQAYNSP. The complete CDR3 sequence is CASSQAYNSPLYF.

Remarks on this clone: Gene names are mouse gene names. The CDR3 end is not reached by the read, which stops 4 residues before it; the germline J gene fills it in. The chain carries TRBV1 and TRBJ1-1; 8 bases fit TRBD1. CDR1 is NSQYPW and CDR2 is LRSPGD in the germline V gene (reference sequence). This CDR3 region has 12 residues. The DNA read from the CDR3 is TGCACCTGCAGTGGGACAGGGTTA. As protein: CTCSGTGL. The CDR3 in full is CTCSGTGLEVFF.

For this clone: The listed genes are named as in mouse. The part of the CDR3 DNA that was read is TGCACCTGCAGTGCCGCCACTTCTAGTGCAGAA. This codes for CTCSAATSSAE. From start to end, the CDR3 is CTCSAATSSAETLYF. J is TRBJ2-3 and V is TRBV1; the D is unclear. The read falls 4 residues short of the CDR3 end, and the missing part is taken from the germline J gene. The CDR3 contains 15 residues. Germline CDR1 is NSQYPW and CDR2 is LRSPGD (reference sequence). V gave up 3 bases and J gave up 0 bases, with 10 bases separating them. Using reference TRBV1 and TRBJ2-3 for the parts outside the CDR3, the full variable domain is VTLLEQNPRWRLVPRGQAVNLRCILKNSQYPWMSWYQQDLQKQLQWLFTLRSPGDKEVKSLPGADYLATRVTDTELRLQVANMSQGRTLYCTCSAATSSAETLYFGSGTRLTVL.